One TCR beta chain is described in this entry. Antigen unknown. A junction end diverges from the germline sequence, so it may reflect a read error. This specimen comes from a study of beta chain features in type 1 diabetes. Overall study results and limits: Across all four CD4+ subsets, people with type 1 diabetes showed modestly shorter TCRB CDR3s.

This CDR3 has 14 amino acids. Germline assignment: CDR1 MNHEY and CDR2 SVGAGI. The sequenced template was cDNA made from the entire isolated RNA. Clones were read by immunoSEQ multiplex PCR, and TCRdb kept only the in-frame ones, dropping some. The table records 200,000 to 250,000 clones, about 15% of them present only once. Every participating donor gave one draw, a heparinised blood sample averaging about 116 mL. The TCR was taken from a man younger than 45 with type 1 diabetes. Sequenced sample: naive CD4+ T cells from blood. This chain joins TRBV6-5 and TRBJ1-2; 9 nucleotides line up with TRBD1. The chain's CDR3 is CASSNSDRGYGYTF. The CDR3, as DNA: TGTGCCAGCAGTAACTCGGACAGGGGCTATGGCTACACCTTC.